This T cell receptor beta chain was recovered during a study of long-term antiretroviral therapy in people with HIV. A note on this clone: What it binds is not known.

The libraries were made with immunoSEQ v3.0 at survey level. The repertoire was sequenced with immunoSEQ multiplex PCR; TCRdb's copy has only in-frame clones and lacks some. The sample yields about 27,000 clones, 70% to 90% seen once. This CDR3 is built from 16 residues. Germline V gene data show CDR1 as SEHNR and CDR2 as FQNEAQ (reference sequence). V dropped 5 bases and J dropped 3 bases, with 19 bases sitting between them. General study points: Although diversity increased after ART, it remained lower than in transplant donor controls. Every time point showed a repertoire led by clones expanded before ART. HIV repertoires showed narrower CDR3 length ranges than controls. Researchers lacked any data on ART adherence, viral resistance or therapy changes.

This chain uses TRBV7-9 with TRBJ1-1; tentative D call: TRBD1 (6 bases). The TCR comes from a man aged 40-55 years with HIV. The sample was unsorted PBMCs, taken 3 years after starting antiretroviral therapy. CDR3: CASSPRAQGLDTEAFF. The CDR3 DNA reads TGTGCCAGCAGCCCCCGGGCCCAGGGGTTGGACACTGAAGCTTTCTTT.